These T cell receptor beta chains were read from a single sample in a study of T cell changes during pregnancy in multiple sclerosis. The method was immunoSEQ multiplex PCR; TCRdb's version includes in-frame clones alone and lacks a portion of them. This table has 30,000 to 45,000 clones, 89% appearing once. The starting material was CD8+ T cells from peripheral blood mononuclear cells, obtained in the third trimester of pregnancy. All receptors derive from a female donor with multiple sclerosis, enrolled in a pregnancy study. Both conserved end residues are part of each CDR3. A D gene is named only where the DNA matches it firmly. Some rows have no size entry. The others give once, few or many, or a class for an expanded clone.

size: .; D: TRBD1; J: TRBJ1-6; V: TRBV18; CDR3: CASTTGFRCWGNSPLHF; DNA: TGTGCCAGCACGACAGGGTTTAGATGTTGGGGAAATTCACCCCTCCACTTT
size: .; D: TRBD1; J: TRBJ1-5; V: TRBV7-8; CDR3: CASSNPRGERGNQPQHF; DNA: TGTGCCAGCAGCAACCCCAGGGGGGAGAGGGGCAATCAGCCCCAGCATTTT
size: .; D: .; J: TRBJ2-2; V: TRBV7-9; CDR3: CASRKAPGQQGPGELFF; DNA: TGTGCCAGCAGGAAAGCACCGGGACAACAAGGACCCGGGGAGCTGTTTTTT
size: .; D: TRBD1; J: TRBJ1-1; V: TRBV7-2; CDR3: CASSSPVGWTGGFTEAFF; DNA: TGTGCCAGCAGCTCCCCGGTTGGTTGGACAGGGGGCTTCACTGAAGCTTTCTTT
size: .; D: .; J: TRBJ1-2; V: TRBV7-9; CDR3: CASSSDGATLNYGYTF; DNA: TGTGCCAGCAGCTCGGATGGGGCGACGCTTAACTATGGCTACACCTTC
size: .; D: .; J: TRBJ2-7; V: TRBV10-1; CDR3: CASSRERLPSYEQYF; DNA: TGCGCCAGCAGTCGGGAGCGGTTACCCTCCTACGAGCAGTACTTC
size: .; D: TRBD2; J: TRBJ2-7; V: TRBV27; CDR3: CASSASGSPSYEQYF; DNA: TGTGCCAGCAGTGCTAGCGGGAGTCCATCCTACGAGCAGTACTTC
size: .; D: .; J: TRBJ2-1; V: TRBV6-5; CDR3: CASSYSRGNEQFF; DNA: TGTGCCAGCAGTTACTCCCGGGGGAATGAGCAGTTCTTC
size: many; D: TRBD1; J: TRBJ2-2; V: TRBV7-6; CDR3: CASSPPPTGPGANTGELFF; DNA: TGTGCCAGCAGCCCCCCCCCGACAGGGCCAGGGGCCAATACCGGGGAGCTGTTTTTT
size: .; D: TRBD2; J: TRBJ2-7; V: TRBV5-6; CDR3: CASSGEWGLAGTYEQYF; DNA: TGTGCCAGCAGCGGGGAGTGGGGACTAGCGGGGACCTACGAGCAGTACTTC
size: .; D: .; J: TRBJ1-1; V: TRBV6-5; CDR3: CASSYSSSGNTEAFF; DNA: TGTGCCAGCAGTTACTCGAGTTCAGGGAACACTGAAGCTTTCTTT
size: .; D: TRBD1; J: TRBJ2-7; V: TRBV5-1; CDR3: CASSLDPRTGVNEQYF; DNA: TGCGCCAGCAGCTTGGACCCCAGGACAGGGGTTAACGAGCAGTACTTC
size: .; D: .; J: TRBJ1-2; V: TRBV4-1; CDR3: CASSQEGLAYGYTF; DNA: TGCGCCAGCAGCCAAGAGGGCCTCGCCTATGGCTACACCTTC
size: .; D: TRBD2; J: TRBJ2-2; V: TRBV4-1; CDR3: CASSQGAGGLPGELFF; DNA: TGCGCCAGCAGCCAGGGAGCGGGAGGGCTGCCCGGGGAGCTGTTTTTT
size: .; D: .; J: TRBJ2-7; V: TRBV20-1; CDR3: CSALRYYEQYF; DNA: TGCAGTGCCCTGCGTTACTACGAGCAGTACTTC
size: .; D: .; J: TRBJ1-1; V: TRBV6-6; CDR3: CASSYTQRNTEAFF; DNA: TGTGCCAGCAGTTACACACAACGGAACACTGAAGCTTTCTTT
size: .; D: TRBD2; J: TRBJ2-1; V: TRBV7-9; CDR3: CASSSGGGYSSYNEQFF; DNA: TGTGCCAGCAGCTCCGGCGGGGGGTACTCTTCCTACAATGAGCAGTTCTTC
size: .; D: .; J: TRBJ1-4; V: TRBV2; CDR3: CASRRGDRPNEKLFF; DNA: TGTGCCAGCAGGCGAGGAGACAGACCTAATGAAAAACTGTTTTTT
size: .; D: TRBD1; J: TRBJ1-1; V: TRBV29-1; CDR3: CSVEAEGGFLTAFF; DNA: TGCAGCGTTGAAGCTGAAGGGGGCTTTCTTACGGCTTTCTTT
size: .; D: TRBD1; J: TRBJ2-5; V: TRBV9; CDR3: CASSPGGQETQYF; DNA: TGTGCCAGCAGCCCAGGGGGACAAGAGACCCAGTACTTC
size: .; D: TRBD1; J: TRBJ1-1; V: TRBV4-2; CDR3: CASSQAQGATEAFF; DNA: TGTGCCAGCAGCCAAGCCCAGGGGGCGACTGAAGCTTTCTTT
size: .; D: TRBD1; J: TRBJ2-5; V: TRBV30; CDR3: CAWSGRTGEGTQYF; DNA: TGTGCCTGGAGTGGTCGGACAGGCGAAGGGACCCAGTACTTC
size: once; D: .; J: TRBJ2-5; V: TRBV12-2; CDR3: CASRLGRGDRGYQETQYF; DNA: TGTGCAAGTCGCTTAGGGAGGGGGGACAGGGGGTACCAAGAGACCCAGTACTTC
size: once; D: .; J: TRBJ2-1; V: TRBV7-2; CDR3: CASSADEQFF; DNA: TGTGCCAGCAGCGCGGATGAGCAGTTCTTC
size: .; D: TRBD1; J: TRBJ1-2; V: TRBV4-3; CDR3: CASSPDRGTNYGYTF; DNA: TGCGCCAGCAGCCCGGACAGGGGGACTAACTATGGCTACACCTTC
size: .; D: TRBD1; J: TRBJ2-3; V: TRBV7-3; CDR3: CASSEQGSVTDTQYF; DNA: TGTGCCAGCAGCGAACAGGGGTCGGTCACAGATACGCAGTATTTT
size: .; D: TRBD1; J: TRBJ1-1; V: TRBV4-1; CDR3: CASSAAGQLNTEAFF; DNA: TGCGCCAGCAGTGCCGCGGGACAGCTGAACACTGAAGCTTTCTTT
size: .; D: TRBD2; J: TRBJ2-1; V: TRBV19; CDR3: CASSIYQSGGYEQFF; DNA: TGTGCCAGTAGTATTTACCAAAGCGGGGGGTATGAGCAGTTCTTC
size: .; D: .; J: TRBJ2-1; V: TRBV29-1; CDR3: CSVDLSQQFF; DNA: TGCAGCGTTGATTTATCCCAGCAGTTCTTC
size: .; D: .; J: TRBJ1-2; V: TRBV5-1; CDR3: CASSLVAGDSGYTF; DNA: TGCGCCAGCAGCTTGGTGGCGGGGGATAGTGGCTACACCTTC
size: once; D: TRBD1; J: TRBJ2-7; V: TRBV4-1; CDR3: CASSQTSTGGFYEQYF; DNA: TGCGCCAGCAGCCAAACCAGTACAGGGGGGTTCTACGAGCAGTACTTC
size: few; D: .; J: TRBJ2-2; V: TRBV2; CDR3: CASSYTLGELFF; DNA: TGTGCCAGCAGTTACACCCTCGGGGAGCTGTTTTTT
size: .; D: TRBD2; J: TRBJ2-3; V: TRBV10-2; CDR3: CASSDPPRGGQDTQYF; DNA: TGCGCCAGCAGTGATCCTCCGCGGGGGGGCCAAGATACGCAGTATTTT
size: .; D: TRBD1; J: TRBJ2-3; V: TRBV7-9; CDR3: CASSPRQGSTDTQYF; DNA: TGTGCCAGCAGCCCTAGACAGGGGAGCACAGATACGCAGTATTTT
size: .; D: TRBD1; J: TRBJ2-5; V: TRBV30; CDR3: CAWSATTGTDQETQYF; DNA: TGTGCCTGGAGTGCGACGACCGGGACAGACCAAGAGACCCAGTACTTC
size: .; D: TRBD1; J: TRBJ2-7; V: TRBV7-7; CDR3: CASSLSWDRGPYEQYF; DNA: TGTGCCAGCAGCTTAAGTTGGGACAGGGGCCCCTACGAGCAGTACTTC
size: .; D: .; J: TRBJ1-1; V: TRBV30; CDR3: CAWSVGTGITEAFF; DNA: TGTGCCTGGAGTGTCGGAACAGGGATTACTGAAGCTTTCTTT
size: .; D: .; J: TRBJ2-5; V: TRBV19; CDR3: CASSISSVETQYF; DNA: TGTGCCAGTAGTATATCTAGCGTCGAGACCCAGTACTTC
size: .; D: .; J: TRBJ1-2; V: TRBV7-2; CDR3: CASRIKWGGGYTF; DNA: TGTGCCAGCCGCATTAAGTGGGGGGGCGGCTACACCTTC
size: .; D: TRBD1; J: TRBJ1-5; V: TRBV6-1; CDR3: CASSPRTGGQPQHF; DNA: TGTGCCAGCAGCCCTAGGACAGGGGGGCAGCCCCAGCATTTT
size: once; D: TRBD1; J: TRBJ1-1; V: TRBV6-5; CDR3: CASSSATGNEAFF; DNA: TGTGCCAGCAGCTCGGCGACAGGGAATGAAGCTTTCTTT
size: .; D: .; J: TRBJ2-3; V: TRBV5-1; CDR3: CASSLGLPPGDF; DNA: TGCGCCAGCAGCTTAGGACTCCCACCGGGGGATTTT
size: .; D: TRBD1; J: TRBJ1-1; V: TRBV10-2; CDR3: CASGRTGLTDHTEAFF; DNA: TGCGCCAGCGGGAGGACAGGCCTCACTGACCACACTGAAGCTTTCTTT
size: .; D: TRBD1; J: TRBJ1-3; V: TRBV6-1; CDR3: CASSEPTGQAGNTIYF; DNA: TGTGCCAGCAGTGAACCGACCGGACAGGCTGGAAACACCATATATTTT
size: .; D: TRBD1; J: TRBJ1-2; V: TRBV4-1; CDR3: CASSQGESRGTNYGYTF; DNA: TGCGCCAGCAGCCAGGGTGAATCCAGGGGGACTAACTATGGCTACACCTTC
size: few; D: .; J: TRBJ2-5; V: TRBV7-2; CDR3: CASSPTFQETQYF; DNA: TGTGCCAGCAGCCCTACTTTCCAAGAGACCCAGTACTTC
size: .; D: .; J: TRBJ1-3; V: TRBV7-8; CDR3: CASSPLGGTGNTIYF; DNA: TGTGCCAGCAGCCCCCTAGGGGGAACGGGAAACACCATATATTTT
size: .; D: .; J: TRBJ2-3; V: TRBV25-1; CDR3: CASRSDRQTDTQYF; DNA: TGTGCCAGCAGATCGGACAGACAGACAGATACGCAGTATTTT
size: .; D: TRBD1; J: TRBJ1-3; V: TRBV19; CDR3: CASWDRPDSGNTIYF; DNA: TGTGCTTCCTGGGACAGGCCGGACTCTGGAAACACCATATATTTT
size: .; D: .; J: TRBJ2-1; V: TRBV2; CDR3: CASTGQSSYNEQFF; DNA: TGTGCCAGCACCGGACAGAGCTCCTACAATGAGCAGTTCTTC
size: .; D: TRBD2; J: TRBJ2-7; V: TRBV11-2; CDR3: CASSLRGGLSPFSYEQYF; DNA: TGTGCCAGCAGCTTACGGGGGGGACTATCCCCTTTCTCCTACGAGCAGTACTTC
size: once; D: .; J: TRBJ2-5; V: TRBV6-6; CDR3: CASSLNRDTKETQYF; DNA: TGTGCCAGCAGTTTGAACCGGGACACCAAAGAGACCCAGTACTTC
size: few; D: TRBD2; J: TRBJ2-2; V: TRBV4-2; CDR3: CASSQPSGGTGELFF; DNA: TGTGCCAGCAGCCAGCCTAGCGGGGGCACCGGGGAGCTGTTTTTT